This TCR beta chain was identified during a study of T cells expressing NK-cell markers. Study-level information: The authors sequenced eight donors, of whom seven were HCMV-seropositive and one was seronegative.

TCRdb re-called the 5' RACE reads and gives one entry per CDR3 protein, without DNA. The listing records about 380,000 distinct CDR3 sequences. Findings of the study overall: For over 5 donors, the dominant NKG2C+ clonotypes made up 1.0-7.0% of their CD8+ T cells.

The CDR3 covers 17 residues. Germline CDR1 reads SGDLS; CDR2 reads YYNGEE. Note on this clonotype: Its specificity is not known.

The clonotype originates from a man aged 18-70 years in good health. The rearrangement links TRBV9 to TRBJ2-7; the D call of TRBD1 rests on TCRdb alone, since no DNA is present to check it. Sequencing used blood T cells: a sorted CD56 or NKG2C T cell subset, CD4+ or CD8+ T cells, or bulk PBMC T cells (not recorded which). The CDR3 protein is CASSPRHRVWCPYEQYF.